The present entry profiles one T cell receptor (beta chain) with its context. Authors' data handling: It was from reference gene primer amplification that nucleated cell counts were estimated. Assay: immunoSEQ multiplex PCR; the TCRdb copy retains only in-frame clones and omits some. V, J and clone size are taken as reported in that table, and D and trimming were inferred from the DNA itself. The sample has under 400,000 clones; about 91% are singletons. CDR3 length: 14 residues. Germline V gene sequence: CDR1 LGHNA, CDR2 YSLEER. The V end lost 0 bases, the J end lost 7 bases, and 10 bases lay between the germline ends. The data stem from a study of blood T cell repertoires in COVID-19.

The chain employs TRBV4-3 and TRBJ2-1, with D possibly matching TRBD2 (7 bases). The specimen sequenced was peripheral blood. This TCR derives from a woman aged 25 to 39 with COVID-19, enrolled during active disease. CDR3 in amino acids: CASSQEGGGNEQFF. The CDR3 DNA is TGCGCCAGCAGCCAAGAAGGGGGAGGGAATGAGCAGTTCTTC.